What follows are 19 T cell receptor beta chains derived from one specimen sequenced in a study of radiation and T cells in renal cell carcinoma. Here immunoSEQ multiplex PCR was the method, and the copy in TCRdb shows in-frame clones only, minus some. The sample lists under 100,000 clones; around four fifths were seen once. Time point reported: blood 4 weeks post-SBRT, at nephrectomy. Treatment meaning: 15 Gy SBRT to primary tumor, nephrectomy 4 weeks later. Sequenced here: blood, sampled from a patient whose treatment included radiotherapy and nephrectomy. The source of these receptors is a man between 50 and 59 years old with renal cell carcinoma.

V is TRBV20-1 and J is TRBJ2-7; D is uncertain. CDR1 DFQATT and CDR2 SNEGSKA come from the germline V gene (reference sequence). Trimming stripped 3 bases from V and 5 bases from J, with 8 bases between. The CDR3 consists of 11 residues. The CDR3 spells CSASGMNEQYF. The CDR3 DNA follows: TGCAGTGCTAGCGGTATGAACGAGCAGTACTTC.

The chain is built from TRBV2 and TRBJ2-1; D remains unclear. The CDR3 is 16 amino acids. The V end lost 6 bases, the J end lost 11 bases, and 26 bases lay between the germline ends. CDR1 is SNHLY and CDR2 is FYNNEI in the germline V gene. CDR3 region: CASRNNLGSERPQQFF. Here the CDR3 DNA reads TGTGCCAGCAGGAATAACCTAGGTTCGGAGCGACCCCAGCAGTTCTTC. The complete variable domain, with remaining parts taken from reference TRBV2 and TRBJ2-1, reads EPEVTQTPSHQVTQMGQEVILRCVPISNHLYFYWYRQILGQKVEFLVSFYNNEISEKSEIFDDQFSVERPDGSNFTLKIRSTKLEDSAMYFCASRNNLGSERPQQFFGPGTRLTVL.

In DNA form, the CDR3 reads TGCAGCGTCCTATCGGCCCCCAATGGGGTGGAGACCCAGTACTTC. It yields the protein CSVLSAPNGVETQYF. The chain joins TRBV29-1 to TRBJ2-5; no definite D call. The length of the CDR3 is 15 residues. The germline V and J ends were trimmed by 6 bases and 5 bases, with 22 bases remaining between them. The germline CDR1 and CDR2 sequences are SQVTM and ANQGSEA. Together with reference TRBV29-1 and TRBJ2-5, the CDR3 gives the full variable domain: SAVISQKPSRDICQRGTSLTIQCQVDSQVTMMFWYRQQPGQSLTLIATANQGSEATYESGFVIDKFPISRPNLTFSTLTVSNMSPEDSSIYLCSVLSAPNGVETQYFGPGTRLLVL.

This chain uses TRBV20-1 with TRBJ2-1; no reliable D call. CDR3 length: 11 residues. Germline V gene data show CDR1 as DFQATT and CDR2 as SNEGSKA (reference sequence). V was cut by 3 bases and J by 4 bases, with 4 bases left in between. CDR3 sequence: CSASGYNEQFF. The CDR3 coding sequence is TGCAGTGCTAGCGGATACAATGAGCAGTTCTTC.

The rearrangement uses TRBV6-1 and TRBJ1-1; D possibly corresponds to TRBD1 (6 bases). CDR3 length: 14 amino acids. The germline gives CDR1 MNHNS, CDR2 SASEGT. The germline V and J ends were trimmed by 3 bases and 4 bases, with 12 bases remaining between them. The CDR3, as DNA: TGTGCCAGCAGTGACAGGGGAGGTGGCACTGAAGCTTTCTTT. Translated: CASSDRGGGTEAFF.

The V gene is TRBV6-1, the J gene TRBJ1-3; D unresolved. Germline V gene sequence: CDR1 MNHNS, CDR2 SASEGT. The CDR3 sequence is 15 residues long. V lost 5 bases to trimming and J lost 0 bases, with 11 bases between them. The CDR3 region has the DNA TGTGCCAGCAGTTGGGAGTCAAGCTCTGGAAACACCATATATTTT. Its translation: CASSWESSSGNTIYF.

CDR3 sequence (DNA): TGCGCCAGCAGCTTGGAAGAATACACCGGGGAGCTGTTTTTT. Translating it yields CASSLEEYTGELFF. The V gene is TRBV5-1, the J gene TRBJ2-2; D not certain. V gave up 0 bases and J gave up 3 bases, with 6 bases separating them. Germline V lookup: CDR1 SGHRS, CDR2 YFSETQ. The CDR3 is 14 amino acids.

The table lists this clone with a few counts. The rearrangement links TRBV2 to TRBJ2-2; 7 bases map to TRBD1. CDR1 is SNHLY and CDR2 is FYNNEI in the germline V gene. This CDR3 comprises 14 residues. The V and J ends lost 6 bases and 6 bases, in that order; junction bases with no gene match: 7. The CDR3 spells CASRGLTGSGELFF. CDR3 DNA sequence: TGTGCCAGCAGGGGATTGACAGGGTCCGGGGAGCTGTTTTTT.

About this clone itself: This could be a read error, since a much larger clone is one nucleotide away. The V gene is TRBV7-6, the J gene TRBJ2-2; D is undetermined. The CDR3 contains 14 residues. Germline lookup yields CDR1 SGHVS and CDR2 FNYEAQ. The germline V and J ends were trimmed by 5 bases and 1 base, with 8 bases remaining between them. The CDR3 region has the DNA TGTGCCAGCAGCCGGACGGTGAACACCGGGGAGCTGTTTTTT. Translated: CASSRTVNTGELFF.

This rearrangement joins TRBV6-5 to TRBJ2-1; tentatively, D is TRBD1 (5 bases). CDR1 and CDR2 from the germline V gene are MNHEY and SVGAGI. Trimming removed 4 bases from V and 0 bases from J, with 13 bases in between. The CDR3 extends over 16 amino acids. The CDR3 spells CASSWYRPSSYNEQFF. For the CDR3, the DNA is TGTGCCAGCAGTTGGTACAGGCCGAGCTCCTACAATGAGCAGTTCTTC.

CDR3 residues: CASISGGQVNTEAFF. CDR3 DNA sequence: TGTGCCAGCATCTCCGGGGGGCAGGTGAACACTGAAGCTTTCTTT. The J gene is TRBJ1-1, the V gene TRBV28; perhaps TRBD1 as D (6 bases). The V and J ends lost 7 bases and 0 bases respectively, with 15 bases between them. This CDR3 is built from 15 residues. Germline loops: CDR1 MDHEN, CDR2 SYDVKM.

The V and J genes are TRBV19 and TRBJ1-2, with unresolved D. This CDR3 has 12 residues. Germline CDR1 reads LNHDA; CDR2 reads SQIVND (reference sequence). V shed 2 bases and J shed 3 bases, with 4 bases lying between them. CDR3 loop: CASSITDYGYTF. The CDR3 nucleotides read TGTGCCAGTAGTATAACTGACTATGGCTACACCTTC.

About this clone: The same CDR3 is also encoded by other DNA sequences in this sample. The rearrangement uses TRBV4-1 and TRBJ2-2; tentatively, D is TRBD2 (5 bases). Germline V CDR1 and CDR2: MGHRA, YSYEKL. V gave up 0 bases and J gave up 0 bases, with 17 bases separating them. The CDR3 spans 19 residues. This CDR3 reads CASSQEGAEPGANTGELFF. DNA for the CDR3: TGCGCCAGCAGCCAAGAGGGAGCGGAGCCTGGGGCGAACACCGGGGAGCTGTTTTTT.

The chain has TRBV4-3 and TRBJ2-2; D is uncertain. The CDR3 covers 14 residues. V lost 0 bases to trimming and J lost 4 bases, with 6 bases between them. CDR1 is LGHNA and CDR2 is YSLEER in the germline V gene. The CDR3, as DNA: TGCGCCAGCAGCCAAGACTTCCTCACCGGGGAGCTGTTTTTT. Translation: CASSQDFLTGELFF.

The gene calls are TRBV7-2 and TRBJ2-1; D call uncertain. V dropped 5 bases and J dropped 0 bases, with 14 bases sitting between them. The CDR3 length is 16 residues. The germline gives CDR1 SGHTA, CDR2 FQGNSA. The CDR3 spells CASSPRLGSSYNEQFF. CDR3 sequence (DNA): TGTGCCAGCAGCCCCCGACTGGGAAGCTCCTACAATGAGCAGTTCTTC. Full variable domain (remainder filled in from reference TRBV7-2 and TRBJ2-1): GAGVSQSPSNKVTEKGKDVELRCDPISGHTALYWYRQSLGQGLEFLIYFQGNSAPDKSGLPSDRFSAERTGGSVSTLTIQRTQQEDSAVYLCASSPRLGSSYNEQFFGPGTRLTVL.

V gene TRBV30 combines with J gene TRBJ2-5; D gene unclear. This CDR3 contains 13 residues. Trimming removed 5 bases from V and 3 bases from J, with 13 bases in between. Germline V gene sequence: CDR1 GTSNPN, CDR2 SVGIG (reference sequence). The CDR3 here is CAWESAGKETQYF. In DNA form, the CDR3 reads TGTGCCTGGGAGTCGGCAGGCAAAGAGACCCAGTACTTC.

The chain couples TRBV7-6 to TRBJ1-1, with D possibly being TRBD1 (5 bases). The germline gives CDR1 SGHVS, CDR2 FNYEAQ. The CDR3 sequence is 14 residues long. Trimming left V 5 bases short and J 1 base short, with 11 bases between. The CDR3 DNA is TGTGCCAGCAGCGCGGACACCTGGAACACTGAAGCTTTCTTT. Translation: CASSADTWNTEAFF.

This chain uses TRBV18 with TRBJ2-7; weak D call: TRBD2 (5 bases). Germline values: CDR1 KGHSH, CDR2 LQKENI. Trimming left V 3 bases short and J 5 bases short, with 20 bases between. The CDR3 covers 16 residues. CDR3 sequence: CASSPPNRAGRNEQYF. CDR3 in DNA: TGTGCCAGCTCACCCCCGAATAGGGCGGGTAGGAACGAGCAGTACTTC.

The rearrangement joins TRBV2 to TRBJ1-5; D is unresolved. The CDR3 length is 13 residues. Germline V gene lookup returns CDR1 SNHLY and CDR2 FYNNEI. Trimming removed 3 bases at V and 0 bases at J, with 3 bases between. CDR3 sequence reads: CASSDNSNQPQHF. The DNA of the CDR3 is TGTGCCAGCAGTGACAATAGCAATCAGCCCCAGCATTTT.